This record looks at one T cell receptor beta chain sequence and its context. What it binds is unknown. Noted time point: recipient sample about 28 days before transplant, after cytoreduction. The entry originates in a study of T cell clonotyping in hematopoietic cell transplantation. Study-wide background: Recipient samples before transplant were obtained post-cytoreduction. Findings and limits, study-wide: After transplant, recipient diversity fell while pathologically expanded clonotypes grew through day 180. No sorting was done, leaving CD4 and CD8 contributions mixed. Few recipient clonotypes overlapped donors; over 95% were de novo at given depth.

This CDR3 is built from 14 residues. CDR1 is SGHNT, CDR2 YYREEE, per germline (reference sequence). Trimming cost V 0 bases and J 9 bases; bases outside gene matches: 9. The method was immunoSEQ multiplex PCR; TCRdb's version includes in-frame clones alone and lacks a portion of them. The sample records around 27,000 clones, under 85% being singletons. The chain links TRBV5-4 to TRBJ2-7; 7 bases match TRBD1. The origin of this receptor is a man aged 45 to 65 with myelodysplastic syndrome. Some clones in this sample may be carry-over from other donors' samples. The sample here was peripheral blood mononuclear cells, taken before stem cell transplant. Here the CDR3 reads CASSLGQGLIRQYF. The CDR3 DNA follows: TGTGCCAGCAGCTTGGGACAGGGTCTTATTCGGCAGTACTTC.